This TCR beta chain comes out of a study of cytomegalovirus exposure and HLA in healthy donors. This clone was detected once. Its antigen is as yet unknown. The CDR3 runs to 15 residues. The V gene lost 0 bases and the J gene lost 2 bases, with 8 bases spanning the gap. Germline CDR1 GTSNPN, CDR2 SVGIG (reference sequence). The PCR made use of 60 Vbeta and 13 Jbeta primers. Produced via immunoSEQ multiplex PCR; TCRdb's table is partial and in-frame only. The table lists fewer than 200,000 clones, 70% to 80% of them singletons. Study findings and constraints: A prior analysis recorded that most TCR beta V segments were productive about 87% or about 30% of the time.

The TCR comes from a man aged 40-49 years in good health and CMV-seronegative. The sample taken for sequencing was PBMCs. V and J are TRBV30 and TRBJ2-6; D is possibly TRBD1 (5 bases). The CDR3 is CAWSVSRAGANVLTF. CDR3 bases: TGTGCCTGGAGTGTTTCCAGGGCTGGGGCCAACGTCCTGACTTTC. Supplemented by reference TRBV30 and TRBJ2-6, the full variable domain reads SQTIHQWPATLVQPVGSPLSLECTVEGTSNPNLYWYRQAAGRGLQLLFYSVGIGQISSEVPQNLSASRPQDRQFILSSKKLLLSDSGFYLCAWSVSRAGANVLTFGAGSRLTVL.